This passage covers 11 T cell receptor beta chains from one sample sequenced in a study of blood T cell repertoires in COVID-19. TCRdb's copy holds only in-frame clones and misses some; the assay was immunoSEQ multiplex PCR. The sample gives roughly 330,000 clones, around 87% of which show up once; 5.3% is in the top ten. Sequencing input: PBMCs or T cells enriched from blood (not recorded which). These receptors were obtained from a woman between 25 and 40 years old who had recovered from COVID-19.

This clone has just a few counts. In DNA, the CDR3 is TGTGCCAGCTCACCACCGGGACTGGATACATACGAGCAGTACTTC. It specifies CASSPPGLDTYEQYF. The chain recombines TRBV18 with TRBJ2-7, with D tentatively TRBD2 (6 bases). V lost 0 bases and J lost 4, with 13 bases in between. Germline V gene data show CDR1 as KGHSH and CDR2 as LQKENI. The CDR3 is 15 amino acids.

The chain combines TRBV7-9 with TRBJ1-4; D gene ambiguous. V lost 1 base and J 16 bases, leaving 19 bases between the germline ends. Germline V gene lookup returns CDR1 SEHNR and CDR2 FQNEAQ (reference sequence). CDR3 size: 14 residues. This CDR3 is CASSLEGGSRPSFF. CDR3 sequence (DNA): TGTGCCAGCAGCTTAGAAGGAGGGAGCAGGCCCTCGTTTTTT. The whole variable domain, filled in from reference TRBV7-9 and TRBJ1-4, reads DTGVSQNPRHKITKRGQNVTFRCDPISEHNRLYWYRQTLGQGPEFLTYFQNEAQLEKSRLLSDRFSAERPKGSFSTLEIQRTEQGDSAMYLCASSLEGGSRPSFFGSGTQLSVL.

J is TRBJ1-1 and V is TRBV15, with 10 nucleotides matching TRBD1. J lost 4 bases, V lost 5 bases, and 4 bases had no gene match. CDR1 is LNHNV and CDR2 is YYDKDF in the germline V gene (reference sequence). This CDR3 contains 14 residues. The CDR3 region has the DNA TGTGCCACCAGCCGAAGACAGGGGGCCACTGAAGCTTTCTTT. Translation: CATSRRQGATEAFF.

V gene TRBV5-1 combines with J gene TRBJ2-4; TRBD1 agrees at 9 bases. This CDR3 spans 15 amino acids. The germline V gene has CDR1 SGHRS and CDR2 YFSETQ. The ends lost 0 bases at V and 7 bases at J; junction bases unmatched: 5. The CDR3 DNA sequence: TGCGCCAGCAGCTTGGCCTCAGGGACAGGGAACATTCAGTACTTC. Residues: CASSLASGTGNIQYF.

This rearrangement joins TRBV19 to TRBJ1-2, with a possible D match to TRBD1 (6 bases). The CDR3 length is 14 residues. Trimming shortened V by 8 bases and J by 12 bases, and 25 bases separated the two germline ends. The germline CDR1 and CDR2 sequences are LNHDA and SQIVND (reference sequence). The CDR3 DNA reads as TGTGCCAGTCGAACAGGGTCCACGGGGAGGGGGGACACCTTC. Protein sequence: CASRTGSTGRGDTF. The variable domain in full, completed from reference TRBV19 and TRBJ1-2, reads DGGITQSPKYLFRKEGQNVTLSCEQNLNHDAMYWYRQDPGQGLRLIYYSQIVNDFQKGDIAEGYSVSREKKESFPLTVTSAQKNPTAFYLCASRTGSTGRGDTFGSGTRLTVV.

This clone occurred once. V is TRBV19 and J is TRBJ2-5, with 12 bases that match TRBD2. Trimming cost V 4 bases and J 5 bases; bases outside gene matches: 14. This CDR3 spans 18 amino acids. CDR1 is LNHDA, CDR2 SQIVND, per germline (reference sequence). In nucleotides, the CDR3 is TGTGCCAGTAGTACCCCCCCCCGACTAGCGGGGGCTCGGGAGACCCAGTACTTC. Amino acid sequence: CASSTPPRLAGARETQYF. Full variable domain (outside the CDR3, taken from reference TRBV19 and TRBJ2-5): DGGITQSPKYLFRKEGQNVTLSCEQNLNHDAMYWYRQDPGQGLRLIYYSQIVNDFQKGDIAEGYSVSREKKESFPLTVTSAQKNPTAFYLCASSTPPRLAGARETQYFGPGTRLLVL.

This sequence joins TRBV6-6 and TRBJ1-4, with a weak D call TRBD1 (5 bases). The CDR3 length is 16 residues. Germline CDR1 is MNHNY and CDR2 is SVGAGI (reference sequence). Trimming took off 0 bases at V and 7 bases at J, with 15 bases between the two ends. The CDR3 coding sequence is TGTGCCAGCAGTTACTCGGTCCCAGGGAGGGCTGAAAAACTGTTTTTT. This encodes CASSYSVPGRAEKLFF.

The chain combines TRBV5-3 with TRBJ1-3; weak D call: TRBD1 (6 bases). TRBV5-3 is an ORF, and what it does is uncertain. V was clipped by 4 bases and J by 2 bases, with 16 bases between them. This CDR3 is 16 amino acids long. The CDR3: CARSPRQVGAGNTIYF. The CDR3 nucleotides read TGTGCCAGAAGCCCCCGACAGGTAGGGGCTGGAAACACCATATATTTT.

V gene TRBV6-7 combines with J gene TRBJ2-5; the D gene is possibly TRBD1 (6 bases). TRBV6-7 has ORF status, its function being uncertain. V was cut by 2 bases and J by 4 bases, with 23 bases left in between. The CDR3 has 18 residues. CDR3 bases: TGTGCCAGCAGTTACCGTCCTCCGGCCAGGGGTTGTTCAGAGACCCAGTACTTC. This codes for CASSYRPPARGCSETQYF.

The chain is built from TRBV18 and TRBJ2-7, with 15 bases identical to TRBD2. With V trimmed by 3 bases and J by 2 bases, 2 bases remained unmatched. Germline V gene lookup returns CDR1 KGHSH and CDR2 LQKENI. This CDR3 comprises 16 residues. CDR3 protein: CASSPRTSGGAYEQYF. Written as DNA, the CDR3 is TGTGCCAGCTCACCCCGGACTAGCGGGGGGGCCTACGAGCAGTACTTC.

The J gene is TRBJ1-2, the V gene TRBV4-1; 9 positions match TRBD1. Germline V gives CDR1 MGHRA, CDR2 YSYEKL. Unmatched junction bases numbered 12, after V lost 0 bases and J lost 1 base. The CDR3 runs 19 residues. Here the CDR3 reads CASSQELGTGRVGNYGYTF. In nucleotides, the CDR3 is TGCGCCAGCAGCCAAGAGCTCGGGACAGGGCGGGTCGGTAACTATGGCTACACCTTC.